This T cell receptor beta chain was retrieved from a study of cytomegalovirus exposure and HLA in healthy donors. With 0 bases clipped from V and 2 bases from J, the junction kept 3 bases outside the gene matches. This CDR3 contains 15 residues. Germline CDR1 and CDR2: SGHAT and FQNNGV. 13 Jbeta primers and 60 Vbeta primers were used for the PCR. The protocol was immunoSEQ multiplex PCR, while the TCRdb copy is restricted to in-frame clones and leaves out a portion. The profile shows about 160,000 clones, about four fifths of them singletons. Sequencing was done on a sample of PBMCs. The source is a male donor in good health and CMV-seronegative. This sequence joins TRBV11-2 and TRBJ2-7, with 8 positions matching TRBD2. CDR3 sequence (DNA): TGTGCCAGCAGCTTAGATACTAGCGGCCCCTACGAGCAGTACTTC. It encodes CASSLDTSGPYEQYF.